This entry describes one T cell receptor (beta chain). The data were taken from a study of blood T cell repertoires in COVID-19. V was trimmed by 6 bases and J by 1 base, leaving 12 bases between them. The CDR3 consists of 15 residues. In germline, CDR1 is MGHDK, CDR2 SYGVNS. Generated by immunoSEQ multiplex PCR, the TCRdb table keeps only in-frame clones and is missing some. Of over 60,000 clones listed, around 83% are singletons. This sequence joins TRBV25-1 and TRBJ1-4; D gene unclear. The sequence was obtained from a man aged 45-60 years with COVID-19, enrolled during active disease. The specimen sequenced was peripheral blood. CDR3 DNA sequence: TGTGCCAGCAGATCGTCGGGGTTAACTAATGAAAAACTGTTTTTT. Translating gives CASRSSGLTNEKLFF.